The 7 T cell receptor beta chains below all came from one sample that was sequenced in a study of shared clonotypes between healthy human individuals. Produced via immunoSEQ multiplex PCR; TCRdb's table is partial and in-frame only. The table lists around 2,100,000 clones, about 95% of them singletons. Naive CD8 cells lacked CD45RO and underwent positive selection for CCR7, leaving out terminally differentiated effector memory CD45RA+ cells. Sequences were obtained from naive CD8+ T cells sorted from blood. Receptor source: a man between 18 and 35 years old in good health.

The chain links TRBV5-8 to TRBJ2-5; D is perhaps TRBD1 (6 bases). V lost 0 bases, J lost 0 bases, and 9 bases lay in between. Germline-derived CDR1 and CDR2 are SGHTS and YDEGEE. CDR3 length: 15 residues. The chain's CDR3 is CASSLGTAHQETQYF. The DNA of the CDR3 is TGTGCCAGCAGCTTGGGGACAGCCCACCAAGAGACCCAGTACTTC.

This chain connects TRBV9 to TRBJ2-3; no definite D call. Per the germline V gene, CDR1 is SGDLS and CDR2 is YYNGEE. V was trimmed by 7 bases and J by 0 bases, leaving 15 bases between them. The CDR3 has 15 amino acids. CDR3 residues: CASAGEIPSTDTQYF. CDR3 nucleotide sequence: TGTGCCAGCGCAGGAGAAATCCCTAGCACAGATACGCAGTATTTT.

The chain is built from TRBV30 and TRBJ2-3; 7 bases agree with TRBD2. The CDR3 sequence is 15 residues long. The trim removed 5 bases at V and 2 bases at J, leaving 10 bases unmatched. The germline V gene has CDR1 GTSNPN and CDR2 SVGIG (reference sequence). CDR3 amino acids: CAWDLGAGVTDTQYF. In nucleotides, the CDR3 is TGTGCCTGGGACCTCGGGGCGGGGGTCACAGATACGCAGTATTTT.

The rearrangement links TRBV2 to TRBJ2-1, with TRBD2 matching over 8 bases. CDR1 SNHLY and CDR2 FYNNEI come from the germline V gene. CDR3 size: 18 residues. The junction had 17 bases not matched to a gene; V was cut back by 3 bases and J by 7 bases. CDR3 DNA: TGTGCCAGCAGTGATCCCGAGGGGTCCAGCGGGAGTGGTAATGAGCAGTTCTTC. This encodes CASSDPEGSSGSGNEQFF.

The chain joins TRBV7-9 to TRBJ1-1; D may be TRBD1 (6 bases). V was clipped by 7 bases and J by 0 bases, with 9 bases between them. CDR3 length equals 13 residues. Germline CDR1 and CDR2: SEHNR and FQNEAQ (reference sequence). The CDR3 region has the DNA TGTGCCAGCAATCGGGACATGAACACTGAAGCTTTCTTT. This translates into CASNRDMNTEAFF.

Concerning this clone itself: Other DNA sequences in the same sample also yield this CDR3. The rearrangement links TRBV14 to TRBJ2-7, with D hard to call. Germline V gene lookup returns CDR1 SGHDN and CDR2 FVKESK. The germline V and J ends were trimmed by 3 bases and 5 bases, with 11 bases remaining between them. This CDR3 is 13 amino acids long. The CDR3, as DNA: TGTGCCAGCAGCCACCCCGGATTGGACGAGCAGTACTTC. The encoded protein is CASSHPGLDEQYF.

The chain couples TRBV7-6 to TRBJ2-5; 7 bases are a match to TRBD2. Germline-derived CDR1 and CDR2 are SGHVS and FNYEAQ. The CDR3 consists of 16 residues. V lost 1 base and J lost 3; bases outside the gene matches: 8. CDR3 residues: CASSLVSGEGKETQYF. The CDR3, as DNA: TGTGCCAGCAGCTTAGTATCGGGGGAGGGAAAAGAGACCCAGTACTTC.